This T cell receptor (beta chain) was obtained from a study of liver allograft versus peripheral blood T cells. Study context: Graft-liver T cell receptor repertoires were compared against recipient peripheral blood repertoires. Study-level findings and limits: There were reportedly differences between T cell receptor repertoires inside liver allografts and those in peripheral blood.

TCRdb reprocessed the reads via MiXCR and lists one record per CDR3 protein. The sample records 10,000 or so distinct CDR3 sequences, about 18% being singletons. By its share, this clonotype is medium-sized (0.01 to 0.1%). Its antigen is not known. This CDR3 is built from 13 residues. CDR1 LNHDA and CDR2 SQIVND come from the germline V gene (reference sequence). V lost 7 bases to trimming and J lost 7 bases, with 16 bases between them. The TCR sequence derives from a human patient who had a liver transplant. Some of these T cells may belong to the graft donor. The chain recombines TRBV19 with TRBJ1-1; D is unclear. CDR3 nucleotide sequence: TGTGCCAGTATCCCCGGCCCAGGACGTGAAGCTTTCTTT. Translation gives CASIPGPGREAFF.